The subject of this entry is one TCR beta chain. The table lists this clone with a few counts. There is no known antigen for this receptor. Base qualities were left out, and no much larger clone turns up one base away. This specimen belongs to a study of OX40 agonist ivuxolimab in advanced cancers. Background on the whole study: Ivuxolimab, which targeted the costimulatory receptor OX40 (CD134), was an agonistic, fully human IgG2 monoclonal antibody. Intravenous ivuxolimab was administered to patients every 2 weeks at six dose levels: 0.01, 0.1, 0.3, 1.5, 3 and 10 mg/kg. Of the approximately 50 dose-escalation patients, hepatocellular carcinoma was present in some 19, melanoma in around 15, renal cell carcinoma in 9 and head and neck cancer in 9. In the dose-escalation cohort, approximately 82% of patients were male, and the mean age was 60 years with a range of roughly 20 to 80. Patients were allowed to have had prior anti-PD-1, anti-PD-L1 or anti-CTLA-4 therapy, and approximately 41% of the dose-escalation patients had previously received checkpoint inhibitors. Partial responses occurred in three dose-escalation patients: two with cutaneous melanoma and one with hepatocellular carcinoma. The point of sequencing TCRbeta in the periphery was to test whether ivuxolimab changed TCR sequence diversity and drove clonal T-cell expansion. The paper covers the monotherapy dose-escalation part of the phase I ivuxolimab trial, which included N ≈ 50 patients.

The trial excluded patients who had a history of autoimmune disease or were on systemic immunosuppression. In every dose cohort, peripheral blood was drawn for TCR sequencing at baseline, cycle 4 day 1, and cycle 7 day 1. The samples were taken from a phase I, first-in-human, multicenter, open-label dose-escalation trial of ivuxolimab. Adults with locally advanced or metastatic head and neck squamous cell, hepatocellular, melanoma or renal cell carcinoma were enrolled in the trial. Before TCR sequencing, CD4+ T cells and CD8+ T cells were sorted from peripheral blood as separate populations. Genomic DNA was extracted from sorted cells for sequencing of the TCRbeta CDR3 region. The immunoSEQ Assay was used for sequencing of TCRbeta CDR3 regions. Held by TCRdb, this immuneACCESS table contains in-frame sequences only and omits some clones. Under half of the omission traces to an unresolved V gene where checked; the cause of the rest is unknown. A total of 37,000 or so clones appear in this sample, roughly four fifths of them only once. The ten largest account for under 2% of the sample.

Germline trimming amounts to 5 bases on V and 6 bases on J, with 12 as the count of junction bases outside the gene matches. CDR1 and CDR2 were assigned from the germline V gene (reference sequence) as SGHKS and YYEKEE. The CDR3 measures 17 amino acids from cysteine to phenylalanine. The CDR3 DNA has 51 bases and is translated from base 1. What the research found in general, with its limitations: In the 0.1-3.0 mg/kg groups, partial responders were among the patients with the lowest normalized peripheral clonal expansion, particularly in CD8+ T cells. Low levels of normalized T-cell clonal expansion were also seen in some nonresponding patients. Which antigens the clonally expanded peripheral T cells were specific for was not determined. After ivuxolimab, more expanded clones were found on average in CD8+ T cells than in CD4+ T cells. Clonal expansion of both CD4+ and CD8+ blood T cells was observed from baseline to week 6 at doses 0.1 to 3.0 mg/kg.

This specimen consisted of CD4+ or CD8+ T cells sorted from blood, obtained in a trial of the OX40 agonist ivuxolimab. The rearrangement combines TRBV5-5 with TRBJ2-1; 12 nucleotides in the junction match TRBD2. This receptor was obtained from an adult with an advanced solid tumor such as melanoma, head and neck, liver or kidney cancer. Here is the DNA: TGTGCCAGCAGAATTCGGGTGGCTAGCGGGAGGGTCAATGAGCAGTTCTTC. Translated, this is CASRIRVASGRVNEQFF.